This T cell receptor (beta chain) came from a study of blood T cell repertoires in COVID-19. At the level of the study: T cells, B-cell-depleted T cells, or PBMCs provided the cDNA or gDNA that served as material.

Data came from immunoSEQ multiplex PCR; TCRdb stores just in-frame clones and leaves some out. The sample includes around 130,000 clones, 75% to 90% of them seen just once. Recruitment covered about 25 US areas and drew participants whose ages spanned 18 to 89 years. This clonotype was obtained from a man aged 25 to 45 who had recovered from COVID-19. Sequenced material: PBMCs or T cells enriched from blood (not recorded which).

The CDR3 loop is CASRPRGTEAFF. Here the CDR3 DNA reads TGTGCCAGCAGACCCAGGGGAACTGAAGCTTTCTTT. V is TRBV6-5 and J is TRBJ1-1; weak D call: TRBD1 (6 bases). CDR1 MNHEY and CDR2 SVGAGI come from the germline V gene. Trimming left V 6 bases short and J 5 bases short, with 10 bases between. CDR3 length equals 12 residues.